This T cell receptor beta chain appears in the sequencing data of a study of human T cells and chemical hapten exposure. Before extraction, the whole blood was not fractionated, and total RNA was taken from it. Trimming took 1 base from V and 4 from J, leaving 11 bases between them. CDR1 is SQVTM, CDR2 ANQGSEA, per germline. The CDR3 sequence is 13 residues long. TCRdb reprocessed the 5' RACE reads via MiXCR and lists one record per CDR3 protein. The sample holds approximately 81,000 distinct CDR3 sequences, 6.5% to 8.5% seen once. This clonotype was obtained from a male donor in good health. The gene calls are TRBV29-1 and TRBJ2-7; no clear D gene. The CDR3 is CSVEGPERYEQYF. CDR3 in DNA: TGCAGCGTTGAAGGCCCAGAGAGGTACGAGCAGTACTTC.